This TCR beta chain was observed in a study of blood T cell repertoires in COVID-19. In the study overall: Whether acute or convalescent, the COVID-19 samples came from the United States, Italy and Spain. In each case, the material was cDNA or gDNA derived from T cells, B-cell-depleted T cells, or PBMCs.

Trimming stripped 5 bases from V and 5 bases from J, with 9 bases between. This CDR3 has 12 residues. Germline V lookup: CDR1 SGHTA, CDR2 FQGNSA. Original data processing: Amplifying reference gene primers gave estimates of nucleated cell counts. The method was immunoSEQ multiplex PCR; TCRdb's version includes in-frame clones alone and lacks a portion of them. The D gene and trimming were derived from the DNA, and the V and J assignments and clone size from that table. The table lists roughly 110,000 clones, 88% of them singletons, with over 6.5% in the top ten. The sample was peripheral blood. J is TRBJ2-5 and V is TRBV7-2, with D unresolved. The sequence was obtained from an older woman who had recovered from COVID-19. The CDR3 DNA follows: TGTGCCAGCAGCCCCCTGTCTGAGACCCAGTACTTC. This sequence encodes CASSPLSETQYF. Full variable domain (outside the CDR3, taken from reference TRBV7-2 and TRBJ2-5): GAGVSQSPSNKVTEKGKDVELRCDPISGHTALYWYRQSLGQGLEFLIYFQGNSAPDKSGLPSDRFSAERTGGSVSTLTIQRTQQEDSAVYLCASSPLSETQYFGPGTRLLVL.